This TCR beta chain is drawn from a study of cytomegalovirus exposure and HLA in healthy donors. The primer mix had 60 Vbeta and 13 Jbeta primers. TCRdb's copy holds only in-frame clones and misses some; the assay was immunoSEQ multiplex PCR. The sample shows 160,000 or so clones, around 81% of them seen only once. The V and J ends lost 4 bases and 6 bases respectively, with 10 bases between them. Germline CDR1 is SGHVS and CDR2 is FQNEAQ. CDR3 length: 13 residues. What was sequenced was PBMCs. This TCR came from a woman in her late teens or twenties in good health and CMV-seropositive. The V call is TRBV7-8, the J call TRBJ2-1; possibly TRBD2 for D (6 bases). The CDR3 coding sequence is TGTGCCAGCAGCTCCGGGACTCTCAATGAGCAGTTCTTC. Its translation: CASSSGTLNEQFF.